This entry lists 21 T cell receptor beta chains sequenced from one sample in a study of T cell responses to AZD1222 COVID-19 vaccine. This table comes from immunoSEQ multiplex PCR, and its TCRdb copy is limited to in-frame clones, with some not included. The table lists 150,000 or so clones, 80% to 95% of them singletons. This sample comprised peripheral blood, obtained 28 days after the second AZD1222 dose. The receptors were sampled from an adult who received the AZD1222 COVID-19 vaccine.

This clone has just one count. V is TRBV15 and J is TRBJ1-1; weak D call: TRBD1 (6 bases). This CDR3 has 13 residues. The V gene's germline CDR1 is LNHNV and CDR2 YYDKDF (reference sequence). V was trimmed by 5 bases and J by 4 bases, leaving 11 bases between them. The CDR3 nucleotides read TGTGCCACCAGCTCAGGGGTTGGCACTGAAGCTTTCTTT. Its protein is CATSSGVGTEAFF.

V usage is TRBV5-4 and J usage is TRBJ1-1; TRBD1 might be the D (5 bases). The V and J ends lost 5 bases and 1 base respectively, with 24 bases between them. The CDR3 covers 18 residues. Germline V gene data show CDR1 as SGHNT and CDR2 as YYREEE (reference sequence). CDR3 coding DNA: TGTGCCAGCAGGGATGGTTACCTGCCGGGACGGGGGAACACTGAAGCTTTCTTT. It codes for CASRDGYLPGRGNTEAFF.

The chain recombines TRBV10-3 with TRBJ2-1; TRBD1 matches 8 bases. CDR3 size: 11 residues. The trim removed 6 bases at V and 8 bases at J, leaving 0 bases unmatched. Germline lookup yields CDR1 ENHRY and CDR2 SYGVKD. The CDR3 here is CAIRQGDEQFF. The CDR3 DNA sequence: TGTGCCATCAGACAGGGGGATGAGCAGTTCTTC.

This rearrangement joins TRBV28 to TRBJ2-3; 10 positions match TRBD1. CDR1 MDHEN and CDR2 SYDVKM come from the germline V gene. The CDR3 length is 16 residues. V dropped 3 bases and J dropped 2; count of bases not matched to a gene: 5. The DNA of the CDR3 is TGTGCCAGCAGTTTCACCGGGACAGGGGACACAGATACGCAGTATTTT. The encoded protein is CASSFTGTGDTDTQYF. Filled out from reference TRBV28 and TRBJ2-3, the complete variable domain reads DVKVTQSSRYLVKRTGEKVFLECVQDMDHENMFWYRQDPGLGLRLIYFSYDVKMKEKGDIPEGYSVSREKKERFSLILESASTNQTSMYLCASSFTGTGDTDTQYFGPGTRLTVL.

The genes are TRBV2 and TRBJ1-6; D not resolved. Germline-derived CDR1 and CDR2 are SNHLY and FYNNEI. V lost 6 bases and J 3 bases, leaving 9 bases between the germline ends. The CDR3 is 14 amino acids. The CDR3 region is CASRRDFYNSPLHF. CDR3 DNA sequence: TGTGCCAGCAGACGGGATTTCTATAATTCACCCCTCCACTTT.

The V call is TRBV27, the J call TRBJ1-1, with TRBD1 as a possible D gene (6 bases). Trimming removed 4 bases from V and 9 bases from J, with 15 bases in between. The CDR3 sequence is 13 residues long. CDR1 and CDR2 from the germline V gene are MNHEY and SMNVEV (reference sequence). Written as DNA, the CDR3 is TGTGCCAGCAGTTCTTGGGGAGGGGGACAAGCTTTCTTT. As protein: CASSSWGGGQAFF.

The chain uses TRBV28 and TRBJ2-7; D perhaps matches TRBD1 (6 bases). Germline CDR1 MDHEN, CDR2 SYDVKM. The length of the CDR3 is 12 residues. V was pared by 9 bases and J by 2 bases, with 11 bases between. CDR3 residues: CASYRAPYEQYF. The CDR3 DNA reads TGTGCCAGTTACAGGGCCCCCTACGAGCAGTACTTC.

V gene TRBV18 combines with J gene TRBJ2-4, with D perhaps TRBD2 (7 bases). CDR1 is KGHSH, CDR2 LQKENI, per germline. V was pared by 6 bases and J by 5 bases, with 20 bases between. There are 16 residues in the CDR3. DNA for the CDR3: TGTGCCAGCTCTGGGGGGGCGAGGATAACACAAAACATTCAGTACTTC. Its protein product is CASSGGARITQNIQYF.

Worth noting for this clone: The conserved final phenylalanine or tryptophan is absent from the CDR3, which likely points to a read error. The limits of the CDR3 on the DNA are not certain, so only TCRdb's listed CDR3 is given. The rearrangement joins TRBV30 to TRBJ1-1. The CDR3 is made up of 8 amino acids, end residues included. Germline V lookup: CDR1 GTSNPN, CDR2 SVGIG (reference sequence). CDR3 loop: CAWSVCVG.

The V call is TRBV18, the J call TRBJ2-7; 8 bases are shared with TRBD2. Germline trimming cut 1 base from V and 2 bases from J; bases unmatched to any gene: 7. CDR3 size: 16 residues. CDR1 is KGHSH and CDR2 is LQKENI in the germline V gene. CDR3: CASSPHGLAGPYEQYF. CDR3 sequence (DNA): TGTGCCAGCTCACCACACGGGCTAGCGGGTCCCTACGAGCAGTACTTC. Drawing the rest from reference TRBV18 and TRBJ2-7, the complete variable domain is NAGVMQNPRHLVRRRGQEARLRCSPMKGHSHVYWYRQLPEEGLKFMVYLQKENIIDESGMPKERFSAEFPKEGPSILRIQQVVRGDSAAYFCASSPHGLAGPYEQYFGPGTRLTVT.

The rearrangement links TRBV21-1 to TRBJ2-7. TRBV21-1 is shown as a pseudogene. This CDR3 contains 15 residues. The chain's CDR3 is CASSTGAGPLYEQYF. CDR3 sequence (DNA): TGTGCCAGCAGCACGGGGGCAGGACCTCTATACGAGCAGTACTTC.

This rearrangement joins TRBV12-3 or TRBV12-4 to TRBJ2-1, with D unresolved. The CDR3 has 11 amino acids. V was clipped by 5 bases and J by 9 bases, with 8 bases between them. The CDR3 DNA is TGTGCCAGCAGTCTCCAGTCTGAGCAGTTCTTC. Its translation is CASSLQSEQFF.

The chain links TRBV2 to TRBJ1-2; maybe TRBD1 (5 bases). Germline V gene data show CDR1 as SNHLY and CDR2 as FYNNEI. The CDR3 spans 14 residues. Between the trimmed V and J ends, which lost 0 bases and 8 bases, there was a span of 13 bases. The CDR3 loop is CASSEAGGSGGYTF. In nucleotides, the CDR3 is TGTGCCAGCAGTGAAGCGGGGGGGTCGGGCGGCTACACCTTC.

The table lists this clone with a count of one. The chain uses TRBV27 and TRBJ2-7; TRBD2 might be the D (6 bases). V lost 2 bases, J lost 5 bases, and 10 bases lay in between. The CDR3 has 13 residues. Germline V CDR1 and CDR2: MNHEY, SMNVEV (reference sequence). CDR3 nucleotides: TGTGCCAGCAGTTTAAGCGGGTTCAACGAGCAGTACTTC. It translates to CASSLSGFNEQYF.

The V call is TRBV6-5, the J call TRBJ2-5, with 14 bases matching TRBD2. The V gene's germline CDR1 is MNHEY and CDR2 SVGAGI. This CDR3 comprises 16 residues. The V gene end was trimmed by 4 bases and the J gene end by 5 bases; junction bases not matched to a gene: 6. CDR3 in amino acids: CASSSPRTSGGETQYF. CDR3 bases: TGTGCCAGCAGTTCTCCCCGGACTAGCGGGGGGGAGACCCAGTACTTC.

The chain recombines TRBV7-8 with TRBJ2-7, with a tentative D call TRBD1 (6 bases). This CDR3 has 17 residues. Between the trimmed V and J ends, which lost 7 bases and 5 bases, there was a span of 27 bases. Germline CDR1 and CDR2: SGHVS and FQNEAQ. In DNA, the CDR3 is TGTGCCAGCAAAGGCTACGTGATGGGGGCGTCTCTGCACGAGCAGTACTTC. Translation: CASKGYVMGASLHEQYF.

This sequence joins TRBV15 and TRBJ1-4, with D possibly TRBD1 on 6 matching bases. Germline V lookup: CDR1 LNHNV, CDR2 YYDKDF (reference sequence). CDR3 length: 14 amino acids. V was clipped by 0 bases and J by 7 bases, with 9 bases between them. DNA for the CDR3: TGTGCCACCAGCAGAGATGGACAGACTGAAAAACTGTTTTTT. Its protein is CATSRDGQTEKLFF.

The V gene is TRBV10-3, the J gene TRBJ1-5; no clear D. The CDR3 extends over 13 amino acids. Germline V gene lookup returns CDR1 ENHRY and CDR2 SYGVKD. Trimming removed 0 bases from V and 7 bases from J, with 7 bases in between. Here the CDR3 DNA reads TGTGCCATCAGTGAGTCGTGGAGCCAGCCCCAGCATTTT. Encoded protein: CAISESWSQPQHF.

The chain employs TRBV7-8 and TRBJ2-2; 8 nucleotides agree with TRBD1. CDR1 is SGHVS, CDR2 FQNEAQ, per germline. This CDR3 region has 15 residues. Trimming cost V 5 bases and J 3 bases; bases outside gene matches: 5. The CDR3 DNA reads as TGTGCCAGCAGCCTGGACAGGGCCGACACCGGGGAGCTGTTTTTT. Translation gives CASSLDRADTGELFF.

The chain uses TRBV7-3 and TRBJ2-2; TRBD2 agrees at 7 bases. The ends lost 1 base at V and 6 bases at J; junction bases unmatched: 8. The germline V gene encodes CDR1 SGHTA and CDR2 FQGTGA. The CDR3 has 16 residues. The chain's CDR3 is CASSLISAGVAGELFF. The CDR3 DNA reads TGTGCCAGCAGCTTAATTTCGGCGGGAGTGGCCGGGGAGCTGTTTTTT.

The chain combines TRBV27 with TRBJ2-1; D gene unclear. The V and J ends lost 3 bases and 1 base respectively, with 10 bases between them. Germline V gene data show CDR1 as MNHEY and CDR2 as SMNVEV (reference sequence). The CDR3 totals 15 residues. CDR3 sequence: CASSFKWSSYNEQFF. The CDR3 DNA sequence: TGTGCCAGCAGTTTCAAGTGGAGTTCCTACAATGAGCAGTTCTTC.